The clone carrying this T cell receptor (beta chain) has more than one count but fewer than ten. This sample stems from a study of blood T cells in healthy people across ages. With a J-beta primer mix and a sample-barcoded 5' primer, a second PCR ran 7 to 11 cycles. TCRdb re-called the 5' RACE reads with MiXCR, one entry per CDR3 protein. The sample includes 1,100,000 or so distinct CDR3 sequences, under 55% of them seen just once. Germline V gene data show CDR1 as SGHKS and CDR2 as YYEKEE (reference sequence). The trim removed 2 bases at V and 1 base at J, leaving 5 bases unmatched. The CDR3 is 16 amino acids.

What was sequenced was blood. This clonotype was sampled from a woman aged 60-75 years in good health. The V and J genes are TRBV5-5 and TRBJ2-5; 10 bases fit TRBD1. CDR3 protein: CASSFARDRGQETQYF. In DNA form, the CDR3 reads TGTGCCAGCAGCTTCGCCCGGGACAGGGGCCAAGAGACCCAGTACTTC.